What follows are 21 T cell receptor beta chains derived from one specimen sequenced in a study of cytomegalovirus exposure and HLA in healthy donors. The primer mix had 60 Vbeta and 13 Jbeta primers. Here immunoSEQ multiplex PCR was the method, and the copy in TCRdb shows in-frame clones only, minus some. This sample's table has about 160,000 clones. Source material: PBMCs. The receptors originated from a woman in her sixties or seventies in good health and CMV-seronegative.

CDR3 region: CASRLDWTNSPLHF. The CDR3 DNA reads as TGTGCCAGTAGATTAGACTGGACAAATTCACCCCTCCACTTT. V and J are TRBV19 and TRBJ1-6; D perhaps matches TRBD1 (5 bases). The CDR3 loop spans 14 amino acids. CDR1 and CDR2 from the germline V gene are LNHDA and SQIVND (reference sequence). With 6 bases removed from V and 7 bases from J, the gap between germline ends came to 13 bases.

The rearrangement links TRBV5-6 to TRBJ2-3; TRBD1 is a possible D gene (6 bases). The CDR3 length is 16 residues. Germline CDR1 and CDR2: SGHDT and YYEEEE. Trimming took 0 bases from V and 0 from J, leaving 11 bases between them. The CDR3: CASSLAQGYSTDTQYF. The CDR3 bases are TGTGCCAGCAGCTTGGCCCAGGGGTATAGCACAGATACGCAGTATTTT.

CDR3 coding DNA: TGTGCCAGCAGCGTAACCGGGACTTCGGGGGAGCAGTACTTC. This codes for CASSVTGTSGEQYF. The V gene is TRBV9, the J gene TRBJ2-7; perhaps TRBD2 as D (6 bases). Germline lookup yields CDR1 SGDLS and CDR2 YYNGEE. V shed 1 base and J shed 7 bases, with 15 bases lying between them. There are 14 residues in the CDR3.

V is TRBV7-6 and J is TRBJ1-1; D is perhaps TRBD1 (5 bases). The CDR3 totals 15 residues. Germline CDR1 SGHVS, CDR2 FNYEAQ. V was pared by 4 bases and J by 2 bases, with 14 bases between. The CDR3 DNA reads TGTGCCAGCAGCTACGGGACTTCGGATAACACTGAAGCTTTCTTT. This sequence encodes CASSYGTSDNTEAFF.

The J gene is TRBJ1-6, the V gene TRBV19, with 8 bases that match TRBD1. The CDR3 length is 13 residues. After removal of 8 bases from V and 7 bases from J, the junction contained 4 bases not matched to a gene. CDR1 LNHDA and CDR2 SQIVND come from the germline V gene (reference sequence). CDR3 nucleotides: TGTGCCAGTTCAAGACAGGGGAATTCACCCCTCCACTTT. Protein sequence: CASSRQGNSPLHF.

The chain couples TRBV7-6 to TRBJ2-2, with D perhaps matching TRBD2 (5 bases). This CDR3 has 15 residues. In germline, CDR1 is SGHVS, CDR2 FNYEAQ. V lost 0 bases to trimming and J lost 8 bases, with 13 bases between them. CDR3 protein: CASSLAERVAGELFF. The CDR3 DNA is TGTGCCAGCAGCTTAGCGGAGAGGGTTGCAGGGGAGCTGTTTTTT.

The V and J genes are TRBV23-1 and TRBJ1-3; 8 bases are shared with TRBD1. TRBV23-1 is designated an ORF whose function remains uncertain. The CDR3 runs 16 residues. With V trimmed by 4 bases and J by 1 base, 6 bases remained unmatched. CDR3 nucleotides: TGCGCCAGCAGTCGAGACAGGGGCATATCTGGAAACACCATATATTTT. Protein product: CASSRDRGISGNTIYF.

This CDR3 reads CASSSTTGDGYTF. CDR3 nucleotide sequence: TGCGCCAGCAGCTCTACTACAGGGGATGGCTACACCTTC. The chain employs TRBV5-1 and TRBJ1-2, with 7 bases that match TRBD1. V lost 3 bases to trimming and J lost 6 bases; unmatched junction nucleotides: 5. Germline lookup yields CDR1 SGHRS and CDR2 YFSETQ. The CDR3 runs 13 residues.

This chain connects TRBV6-5 to TRBJ1-3; 7 positions agree with TRBD1. The CDR3 covers 14 residues. Losses at the gene ends were 6 bases for V and 4 bases for J; bases not matched to a gene: 6. Germline V gene data show CDR1 as MNHEY and CDR2 as SVGAGI. The DNA for the CDR3 is TGTGCCAGCAGGGAGACAGGGAAAGGAAACACCATATATTTT. This encodes CASRETGKGNTIYF.

This chain joins TRBV4-1 and TRBJ2-5, with TRBD2 matching 7 bases. There are 13 residues in the CDR3. Germline CDR1 reads MGHRA; CDR2 reads YSYEKL. The V gene end was trimmed by 5 bases and the J gene end by 11 bases; junction bases not matched to a gene: 11. The DNA of the CDR3 is TGCGCCAGCAGCGCTCGAGTCGCGGGGGAGCAGTACTTC. Its protein product is CASSARVAGEQYF.

The rearrangement links TRBV7-6 to TRBJ2-7; TRBD2 matches 7 bases. This CDR3 region has 15 residues. V lost 5 bases to trimming and J lost 2 bases; unmatched junction nucleotides: 9. The germline V gene has CDR1 SGHVS and CDR2 FNYEAQ. In nucleotides, the CDR3 is TGTGCCAGCAGCCCGTGGCAGGGAGGGCCCTACGAGCAGTACTTC. Its translation: CASSPWQGGPYEQYF.

CDR3 nucleotides: TGCGCCAGCAGACCCAGGGCAACGACTAGCTACGAGCAGTACTTC. It encodes CASRPRATTSYEQYF. The chain employs TRBV5-1 and TRBJ2-7, with D maybe TRBD2 (6 bases). V dropped 5 bases and J dropped 3 bases, with 18 bases sitting between them. The CDR3 is 15 residues long. Per the germline V gene, CDR1 is SGHRS and CDR2 is YFSETQ.

This chain links TRBV6-5 with TRBJ2-7; 7 bases map to TRBD1. With 3 bases clipped from V and 3 bases from J, the junction kept 8 bases outside the gene matches. CDR1 and CDR2 (germline): MNHEY, SVGAGI. This CDR3 spans 15 amino acids. CDR3 amino acids: CASSYTGVGFYEQYF. CDR3 bases: TGTGCCAGCAGTTATACAGGGGTTGGTTTCTACGAGCAGTACTTC.

The chain combines TRBV11-2 with TRBJ2-5; D is possibly TRBD2 (5 bases). The germline V gene encodes CDR1 SGHAT and CDR2 FQNNGV. V was shortened by 5 bases and J by 7 bases, with 11 bases between the two germline ends. The CDR3 spans 12 residues. This chain's CDR3 is CASSPSGRTQYF. The CDR3 DNA sequence: TGTGCCAGCAGCCCGAGCGGTCGGACCCAGTACTTC. The full variable domain, in which reference TRBV11-2 and TRBJ2-5 provide the parts outside the CDR3, is EAGVAQSPRYKIIEKRQSVAFWCNPISGHATLYWYQQILGQGPKLLIQFQNNGVVDDSQLPKDRFSAERLKGVDSTLKIQPAKLEDSAVYLCASSPSGRTQYFGPGTRLLVL.

This chain joins TRBV14 and TRBJ2-7, with a weak D call TRBD1 (6 bases). The CDR3 runs to 16 residues. V shed 1 base and J shed 6 bases, with 19 bases lying between them. Per the germline V gene, CDR1 is SGHDN and CDR2 is FVKESK. CDR3 loop: CASSQVGTNRIFEQYF. The CDR3 region has the DNA TGTGCCAGCAGCCAAGTAGGGACAAATAGGATCTTCGAGCAGTACTTC.

The chain couples TRBV5-6 to TRBJ2-2; 11 bases map to TRBD1. CDR3 length equals 19 residues. CDR1 is SGHDT and CDR2 is YYEEEE in the germline V gene. J lost 0 bases, V lost 0 bases, and 7 bases had no gene match. The CDR3 spells CASSLAGQGGISNTGELFF. The CDR3 DNA sequence: TGTGCCAGCAGCTTGGCGGGACAGGGGGGCATATCGAACACCGGGGAGCTGTTTTTT. Drawing the rest from reference TRBV5-6 and TRBJ2-2, the complete variable domain is DAGVTQSPTHLIKTRGQQVTLRCSPKSGHDTVSWYQQALGQGPQFIFQYYEEEERQRGNFPDRFSGHQFPNYSSELNVNALLLGDSALYLCASSLAGQGGISNTGELFFGEGSRLTVL.

The genes are TRBV5-1 and TRBJ2-3, with no clear D. Trimming pared 2 bases from V and 4 bases from J, leaving 8 bases between. Germline loops: CDR1 SGHRS, CDR2 YFSETQ. The length of the CDR3 is 13 residues. CDR3 amino acids: CASSLEVPDTQYF. The CDR3 DNA follows: TGCGCCAGCAGCTTAGAGGTTCCAGATACGCAGTATTTT.

V usage is TRBV18 and J usage is TRBJ1-2, with 7 bases matching TRBD1. The ends lost 4 bases at V and 6 bases at J; junction bases unmatched: 11. The CDR3 totals 15 residues. Looked up from germline, CDR1 is KGHSH and CDR2 is LQKENI. As DNA, the CDR3 is TGTGCCAGCTCACAAAGGACAGGTTTTGGGGATGGCTACACCTTC. This codes for CASSQRTGFGDGYTF.

V gene TRBV4-1 combines with J gene TRBJ2-2; tentatively, D is TRBD1 (6 bases). Germline CDR1 reads MGHRA; CDR2 reads YSYEKL. With 2 bases removed from V and 7 bases from J, the gap between germline ends came to 11 bases. The CDR3 covers 14 residues. The CDR3: CASSQHRENGELFF. The CDR3 bases are TGCGCCAGCAGCCAACACAGGGAGAACGGGGAGCTGTTTTTT.

The chain uses TRBV20-1 and TRBJ1-1; D not resolved. V gave up 6 bases and J gave up 1 base, with 3 bases separating them. Germline-derived CDR1 and CDR2 are DFQATT and SNEGSKA (reference sequence). This CDR3 region has 10 residues. CDR3 nucleotide sequence: TGCAGTGCCTGGAACACTGAAGCTTTCTTT. It codes for CSAWNTEAFF.

The rearrangement uses TRBV7-9 and TRBJ2-5, with 8 bases identical to TRBD1. Per germline, CDR1 SEHNR and CDR2 FQNEAQ (reference sequence). The CDR3 length is 16 residues. The V segment lost 5 bases and the J segment 2 bases; nucleotides outside the gene matches: 10. The CDR3 DNA follows: TGTGCCAGCAGCAAAGGTGGGACAGGACCACAAGAGACCCAGTACTTC. Translation gives CASSKGGTGPQETQYF.